What follows are 15 T cell receptor beta chains derived from one specimen sequenced in a study of blood T cells in healthy people across ages (dated by TCRdb to between 2014 and 2017). The method behind the library was 5' RACE. The sequencer listed for this sample is Illumina HiSeq 2500. The second PCR ran for roughly 7 to 12 cycles and used a J-beta primer mix along with a sample-barcoded 5' primer. TCRdb passed the public sequencing reads through fastp at Q25 and MiXCR, retaining productive beta sequences. Rows merge per CDR3 protein into single entries with the most common DNA and genes. The table for this sample lists about 1,800,000 distinct CDR3 sequences; approximately 30% of them were counted only once. Together, the top ten hold more than 6% of the sample. Material for sequencing was blood. The receptors stem from a woman in her twenties or thirties in good health.

In its sample, this clonotype was seen a few times. The CDR3 DNA follows: TGTGCCAGCAGCTCACCCCCCAGGTCAACTAATGAAAAACTGTTTTTT. Amino acid sequence: CASSSPPRSTNEKLFF. The gene calls are TRBV7-9 and TRBJ1-4; D call uncertain. V lost 4 bases to trimming and J lost 0 bases, with 12 bases between them. Looked up from germline, CDR1 is SEHNR and CDR2 is FQNEAQ (reference sequence). The CDR3 is made up of 16 amino acids.

The chain recombines TRBV12-3 or TRBV12-4 with TRBJ2-1; TRBD2 aligns across 10 bases. V shed 2 bases and J 4 bases; nucleotides not matched to a gene: 8. This CDR3 region has 17 residues. This CDR3 is CASSLPLAGVPYNEQFF. In nucleotides, the CDR3 is TGTGCCAGCAGTTTACCCCTAGCGGGGGTCCCGTACAATGAGCAGTTCTTC.

This clonotype was counted at least ten times. CDR3 nucleotide sequence: TGTGCCAGCAGCTTAATGGCAGGGGCCTACAATGAGCAGTTCTTC. Translation gives CASSLMAGAYNEQFF. The chain carries TRBV7-3 and TRBJ2-1; possibly TRBD1 for D (6 bases). Trimming pared 1 base from V and 2 bases from J, leaving 9 bases between. Germline CDR1 is SGHTA and CDR2 is FQGTGA. The CDR3 totals 15 residues.

This clonotype came up a few times. The V and J genes are TRBV20-1 and TRBJ2-1; 8 bases fit TRBD2. The CDR3 contains 16 residues. Losses at the gene ends were 3 bases for V and 8 bases for J; bases not matched to a gene: 15. CDR1 DFQATT and CDR2 SNEGSKA come from the germline V gene (reference sequence). CDR3 region: CSARVPGTSVGDEQFF. The CDR3 DNA follows: TGCAGTGCTAGGGTTCCCGGGACTAGTGTGGGTGATGAGCAGTTCTTC.

This clonotype was recorded a few times. V gene TRBV5-5 combines with J gene TRBJ1-4; 7 bases are shared with TRBD1. The CDR3 has 13 residues. V was clipped by 6 bases and J by 5 bases; unmatched bases: 4. Germline V gene sequence: CDR1 SGHKS, CDR2 YYEKEE (reference sequence). The chain's CDR3 is CASKTGPNEKLFF. The CDR3 coding sequence is TGTGCCAGCAAGACAGGGCCAAATGAAAAACTGTTTTTT.

The V call is TRBV28, the J call TRBJ1-5, with D uncertain. The CDR3 has 13 residues. Trimming left V 7 bases short and J 9 bases short, with 16 bases between. CDR1 and CDR2 (germline): MDHEN, SYDVKM. The CDR3 nucleotides read TGTGCCAGCACTTCTCTATCTAAGTGGCCCCAGCATTTT. The encoded protein is CASTSLSKWPQHF.

This clonotype has more than one count but fewer than ten. V usage is TRBV4-3 and J usage is TRBJ2-7; tentatively, D is TRBD1 (7 bases). CDR1 is LGHNA, CDR2 YSLEER, per germline. Trimming took 0 bases from V and 2 from J, leaving 14 bases between them. This CDR3 is 16 amino acids long. This CDR3 reads CASSQDPQGGTYEQYF. CDR3 bases: TGCGCCAGCAGCCAAGATCCCCAGGGGGGTACCTACGAGCAGTACTTC.

This clonotype came up many times. The rearrangement joins TRBV6-6 to TRBJ2-6, with a possible D match to TRBD1 (6 bases). CDR1 MNHNY and CDR2 SVGAGI come from the germline V gene (reference sequence). CDR3 length equals 12 residues. The V and J ends lost 5 bases and 9 bases respectively, with 8 bases between them. CDR3 amino acids: CASSRDNNVLTF. CDR3 sequence (DNA): TGTGCCAGCAGTCGGGACAACAACGTCCTGACTTTC.

This clonotype was counted only a few times. This rearrangement joins TRBV18 to TRBJ1-5, with D hard to call. CDR1 is KGHSH and CDR2 is LQKENI in the germline V gene. This CDR3 contains 16 residues. V lost 4 bases and J lost 6, with 19 bases in between. CDR3 protein: CASSLALVEGRQPQHF. The CDR3 region has the DNA TGTGCCAGCTCACTCGCCCTCGTCGAGGGTCGTCAGCCCCAGCATTTT.

V is TRBV5-1 and J is TRBJ1-2, with a tentative D call TRBD1 (5 bases). The CDR3 is 13 amino acids. V was pared by 5 bases and J by 4 bases, with 12 bases between. From germline, CDR1 is SGHRS and CDR2 YFSETQ. The CDR3 DNA sequence: TGCGCCAGCAGGCCTCAGGGAATCTATGGCTACACCTTC. Translating it yields CASRPQGIYGYTF.

The J gene is TRBJ1-6, the V gene TRBV28; 9 bases match TRBD1. CDR3 length: 17 residues. Losses at the gene ends were 3 bases for V and 5 bases for J; bases not matched to a gene: 8. From germline, CDR1 is MDHEN and CDR2 SYDVKM. The CDR3, as DNA: TGTGCCAGCAGTTTCGAAACAGGGGGCGCAAATAATTCACCCCTCCACTTT. This gives the protein CASSFETGGANNSPLHF.

V gene TRBV29-1 combines with J gene TRBJ2-3; unclear D gene. The CDR3 runs to 10 residues. Deletions cut 3 bases from V and 7 bases from J, with 5 bases between. Germline V CDR1 and CDR2: SQVTM, ANQGSEA. CDR3: CSVDRNTQYF. CDR3 sequence (DNA): TGCAGCGTTGATAGAAATACGCAGTATTTT.

Worth noting for this clonotype: This could be a read error, since a much larger clone is one nucleotide away. The chain uses TRBV24-1 and TRBJ2-3, with D maybe TRBD2 (5 bases). V lost 9 bases, J lost 4 bases, and 19 bases lay in between. This CDR3 comprises 15 residues. Germline CDR1 and CDR2: KGHDR and SFDVKD. DNA for the CDR3: TGTGCCACCGGCTCCCCGACTAACACGGCAGATACGCAGTATTTT. This codes for CATGSPTNTADTQYF.

This clonotype has a handful of counts. A much larger clonotype is one base distant, so this may be a read error. The CDR3 nucleotides read TGTGCCAGCAGCGTAAACAGGGTTGGTGAGCAGTACTTC. Residues: CASSVNRVGEQYF. The chain is built from TRBV7-7 and TRBJ2-5; weak D call: TRBD1 (6 bases). The CDR3 sequence is 13 residues long. Trimming left V 5 bases short and J 11 bases short, with 18 bases between. Germline loops: CDR1 SSHAT, CDR2 FNYEAQ (reference sequence).

The gene calls are TRBV15 and TRBJ2-4, with 7 bases aligning to TRBD1. Germline V gene sequence: CDR1 LNHNV, CDR2 YYDKDF (reference sequence). The CDR3 sequence is 14 residues long. J was trimmed by 7 bases and V by 0 bases; bases with no gene match: 3. The CDR3 nucleotides read TGTGCCACCAGCAGAGATCAGGGGGTGAACATTCAGTACTTC. Protein: CATSRDQGVNIQYF.